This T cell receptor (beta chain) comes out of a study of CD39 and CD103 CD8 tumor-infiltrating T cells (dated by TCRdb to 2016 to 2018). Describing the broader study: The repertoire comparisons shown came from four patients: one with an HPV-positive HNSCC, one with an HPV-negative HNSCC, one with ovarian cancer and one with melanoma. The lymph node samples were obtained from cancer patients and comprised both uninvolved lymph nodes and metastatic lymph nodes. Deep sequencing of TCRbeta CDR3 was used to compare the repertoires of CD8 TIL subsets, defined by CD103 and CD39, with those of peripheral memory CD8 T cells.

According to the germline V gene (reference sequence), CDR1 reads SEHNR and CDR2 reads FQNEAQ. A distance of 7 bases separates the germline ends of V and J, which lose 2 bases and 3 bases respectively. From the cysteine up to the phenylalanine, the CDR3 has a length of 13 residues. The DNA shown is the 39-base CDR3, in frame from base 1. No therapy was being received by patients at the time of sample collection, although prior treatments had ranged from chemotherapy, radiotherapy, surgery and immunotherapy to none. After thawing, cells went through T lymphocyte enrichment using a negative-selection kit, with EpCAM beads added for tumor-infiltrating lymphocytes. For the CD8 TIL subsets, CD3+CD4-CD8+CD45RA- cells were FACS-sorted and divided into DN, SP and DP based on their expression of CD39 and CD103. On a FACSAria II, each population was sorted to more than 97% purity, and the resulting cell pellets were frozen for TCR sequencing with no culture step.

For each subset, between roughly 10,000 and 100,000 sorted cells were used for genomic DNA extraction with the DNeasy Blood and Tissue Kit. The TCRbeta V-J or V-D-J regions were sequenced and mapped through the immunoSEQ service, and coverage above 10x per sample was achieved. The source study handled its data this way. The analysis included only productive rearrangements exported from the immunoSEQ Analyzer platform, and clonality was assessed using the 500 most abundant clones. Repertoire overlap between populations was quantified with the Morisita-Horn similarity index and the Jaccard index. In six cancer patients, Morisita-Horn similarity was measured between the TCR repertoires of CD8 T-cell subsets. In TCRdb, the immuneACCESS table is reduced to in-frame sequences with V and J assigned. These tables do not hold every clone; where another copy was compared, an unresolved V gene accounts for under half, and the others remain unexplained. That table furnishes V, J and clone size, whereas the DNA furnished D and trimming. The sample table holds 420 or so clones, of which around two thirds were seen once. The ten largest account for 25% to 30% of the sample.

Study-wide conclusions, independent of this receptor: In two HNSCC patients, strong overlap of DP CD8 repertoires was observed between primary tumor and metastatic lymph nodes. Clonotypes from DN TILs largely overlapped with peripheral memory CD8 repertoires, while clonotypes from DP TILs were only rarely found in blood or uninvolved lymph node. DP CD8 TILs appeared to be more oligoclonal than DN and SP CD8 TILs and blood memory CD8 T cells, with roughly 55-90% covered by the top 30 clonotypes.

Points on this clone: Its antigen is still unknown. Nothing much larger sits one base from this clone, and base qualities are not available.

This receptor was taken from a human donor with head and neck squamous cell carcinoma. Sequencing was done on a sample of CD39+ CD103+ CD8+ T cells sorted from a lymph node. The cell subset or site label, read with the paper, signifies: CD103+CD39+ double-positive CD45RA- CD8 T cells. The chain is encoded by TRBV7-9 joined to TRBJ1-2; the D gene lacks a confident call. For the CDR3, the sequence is CASSLLSDYGYTF. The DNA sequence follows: TGTGCCAGCAGCTTATTATCTGACTATGGCTACACCTTC.